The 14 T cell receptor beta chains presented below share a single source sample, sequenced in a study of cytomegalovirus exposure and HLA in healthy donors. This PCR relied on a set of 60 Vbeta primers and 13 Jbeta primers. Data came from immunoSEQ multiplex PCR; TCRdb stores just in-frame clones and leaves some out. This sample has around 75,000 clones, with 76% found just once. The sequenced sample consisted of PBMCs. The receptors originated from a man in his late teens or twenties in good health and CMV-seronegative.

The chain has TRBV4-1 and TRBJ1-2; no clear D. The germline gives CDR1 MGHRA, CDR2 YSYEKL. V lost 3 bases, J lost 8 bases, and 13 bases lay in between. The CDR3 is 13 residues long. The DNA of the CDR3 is TGCGCCAGCAGCCACCCCTTAGTCAGGGGCTACACCTTC. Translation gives CASSHPLVRGYTF.

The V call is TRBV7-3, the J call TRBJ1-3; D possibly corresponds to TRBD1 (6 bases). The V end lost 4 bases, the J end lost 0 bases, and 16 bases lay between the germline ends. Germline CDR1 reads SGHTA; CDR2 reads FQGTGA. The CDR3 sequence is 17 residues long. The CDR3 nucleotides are TGTGCCAGCAGCTCTCAGGGGCCGGTAAACTCTGGAAACACCATATATTTT. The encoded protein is CASSSQGPVNSGNTIYF.

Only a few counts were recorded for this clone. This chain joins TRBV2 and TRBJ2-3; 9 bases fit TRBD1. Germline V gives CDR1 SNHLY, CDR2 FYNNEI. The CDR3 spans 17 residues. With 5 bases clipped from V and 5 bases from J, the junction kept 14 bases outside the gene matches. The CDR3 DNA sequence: TGTGCCAGCAGTTCCAATCGTTTGGGACAGGGTCAAGATACGCAGTATTTT. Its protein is CASSSNRLGQGQDTQYF.

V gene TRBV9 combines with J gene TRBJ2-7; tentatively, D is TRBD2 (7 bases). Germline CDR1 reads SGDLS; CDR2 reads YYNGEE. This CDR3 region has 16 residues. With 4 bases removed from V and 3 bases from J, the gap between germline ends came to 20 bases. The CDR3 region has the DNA TGTGCCAGCAGCCCATCGGGGGGCTGGAGGAGCTACGAGCAGTACTTC. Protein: CASSPSGGWRSYEQYF.

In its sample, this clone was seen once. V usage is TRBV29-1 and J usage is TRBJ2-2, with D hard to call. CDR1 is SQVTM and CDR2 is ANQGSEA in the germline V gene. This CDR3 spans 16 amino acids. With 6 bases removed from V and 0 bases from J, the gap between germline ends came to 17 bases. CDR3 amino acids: CSVTTLRRANTGELFF. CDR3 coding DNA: TGCAGCGTAACAACCCTTAGGAGAGCGAACACCGGGGAGCTGTTTTTT.

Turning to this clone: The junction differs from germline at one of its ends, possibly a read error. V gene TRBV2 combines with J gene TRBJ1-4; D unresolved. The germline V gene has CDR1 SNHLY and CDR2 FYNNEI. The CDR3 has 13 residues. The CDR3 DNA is TGTGCCAGCGAAGCCAGTACTACTGAAAAACTGTTTTTT. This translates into CASEASTTEKLFF.

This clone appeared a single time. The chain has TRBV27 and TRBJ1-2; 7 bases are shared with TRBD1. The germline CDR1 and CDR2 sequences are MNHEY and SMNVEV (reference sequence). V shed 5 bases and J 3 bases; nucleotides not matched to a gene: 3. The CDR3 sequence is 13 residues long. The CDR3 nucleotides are TGTGCCAGCAGTGGGCAGGGGGACTATGGCTACACCTTC. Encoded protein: CASSGQGDYGYTF.

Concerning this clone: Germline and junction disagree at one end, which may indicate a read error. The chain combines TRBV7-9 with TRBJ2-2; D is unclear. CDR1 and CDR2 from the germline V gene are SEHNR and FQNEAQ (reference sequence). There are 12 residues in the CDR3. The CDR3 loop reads CSSSLGQRELFF. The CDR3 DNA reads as TGTTCCAGCAGCTTAGGTCAGAGGGAGCTGTTTTTT.

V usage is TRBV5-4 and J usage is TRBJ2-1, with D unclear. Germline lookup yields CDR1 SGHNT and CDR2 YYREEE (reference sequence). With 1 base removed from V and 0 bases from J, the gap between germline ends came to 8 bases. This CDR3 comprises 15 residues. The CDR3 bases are TGTGCCAGCAGCTTGTCTCCCGGCTCCTACAATGAGCAGTTCTTC. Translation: CASSLSPGSYNEQFF.

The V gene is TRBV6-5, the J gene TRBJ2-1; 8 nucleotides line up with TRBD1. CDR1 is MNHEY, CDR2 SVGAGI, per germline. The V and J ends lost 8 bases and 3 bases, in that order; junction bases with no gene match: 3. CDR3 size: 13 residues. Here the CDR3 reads CASRQGRYNEQFF. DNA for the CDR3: TGTGCCAGCCGACAGGGGCGCTACAATGAGCAGTTCTTC.

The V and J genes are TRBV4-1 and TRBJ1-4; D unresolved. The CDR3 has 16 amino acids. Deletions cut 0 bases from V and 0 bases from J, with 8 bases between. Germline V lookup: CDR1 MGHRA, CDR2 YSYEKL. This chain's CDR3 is CASSQDVAATNEKLFF. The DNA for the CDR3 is TGCGCCAGCAGCCAAGATGTGGCAGCAACTAATGAAAAACTGTTTTTT.

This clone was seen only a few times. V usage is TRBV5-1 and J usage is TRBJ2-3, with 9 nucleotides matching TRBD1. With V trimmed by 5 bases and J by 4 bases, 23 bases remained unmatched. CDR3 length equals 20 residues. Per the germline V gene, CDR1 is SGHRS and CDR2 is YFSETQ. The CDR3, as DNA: TGCGCCAGCAGTTATACGGACAGGGGATTAACTAAGGGGAGAGCAGATACGCAGTATTTT. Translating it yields CASSYTDRGLTKGRADTQYF.

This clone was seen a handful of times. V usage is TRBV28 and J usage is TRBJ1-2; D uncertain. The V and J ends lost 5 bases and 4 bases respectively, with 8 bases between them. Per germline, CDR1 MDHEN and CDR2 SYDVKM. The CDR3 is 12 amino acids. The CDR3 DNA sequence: TGTGCCAGCAGTGACAACGCCTATGGCTACACCTTC. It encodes CASSDNAYGYTF.

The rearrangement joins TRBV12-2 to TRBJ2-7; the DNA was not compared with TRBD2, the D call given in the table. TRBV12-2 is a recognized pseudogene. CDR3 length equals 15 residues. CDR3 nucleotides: TGTGCAAGTCGCTCCCCGGGACTAGAGGGCTACGAGCAGTACTTC. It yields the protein CASRSPGLEGYEQYF.